The entry below describes one T cell receptor (beta chain). Germline values: CDR1 LNHDA, CDR2 SQIVND (reference sequence). V was shortened by 1 base and J by 5 bases, with 8 bases between the two germline ends. This CDR3 has 14 residues. The sample comes from a study of OX40 agonist ivuxolimab in advanced cancers. Overall study: Earlier anti-PD-1, anti-PD-L1 or anti-CTLA-4 therapy was permitted; under 50% had received some.

Data came from immunoSEQ multiplex PCR; TCRdb stores just in-frame clones and leaves some out. The sample gives roughly 49,000 clones, roughly four fifths of which show up once; 1.5% to 2% is in the top ten. The rearrangement uses TRBV19 and TRBJ2-2, with D possibly being TRBD1 (5 bases). Here the sequenced sample was CD4+ or CD8+ T cells sorted from blood, taken in a trial of the OX40 agonist ivuxolimab. The TCR originated in an adult with an advanced solid tumor such as melanoma, head and neck, liver or kidney cancer. For the CDR3, the DNA is TGTGCCAGTAGTATAGTGGCAGGGACCGGGGAGCTGTTTTTT. This gives the protein CASSIVAGTGELFF.